This T cell receptor beta chain was found in a study of blood T cells in healthy people across ages. Ten or more counts support this clonotype. Its antigen is undetermined. A sample-barcoded 5' primer and a J-beta primer mix were used in a second PCR of about 6 to 12 cycles. A single record per CDR3 protein comes from TCRdb applying MiXCR to the 5' RACE reads. The table shows about 720,000 distinct CDR3 sequences, with about 25% occurring only once. Study results and caveats: Both naive CD4+ cell counts and diversity were greater in long-lived donors than in aged donors.

The germline CDR1 and CDR2 sequences are SEHNR and FQNEAQ (reference sequence). This CDR3 is built from 14 residues. V lost 4 bases and J 8 bases, leaving 14 bases between the germline ends. The same data also contributed to another study, on T cells of mothers and their children. From that second work: The overlap seen between related mothers and children slightly exceeded that of unrelated pairs, though not significantly.

Sequencing used blood. The rearrangement uses TRBV7-9 and TRBJ1-4; no firm D call. The sequence came from a boy aged 5-17 years in good health. The CDR3 coding sequence is TGTGCCAGCAGCTCACATCTCTCGGGAGAAAAACTGTTTTTT. This codes for CASSSHLSGEKLFF.